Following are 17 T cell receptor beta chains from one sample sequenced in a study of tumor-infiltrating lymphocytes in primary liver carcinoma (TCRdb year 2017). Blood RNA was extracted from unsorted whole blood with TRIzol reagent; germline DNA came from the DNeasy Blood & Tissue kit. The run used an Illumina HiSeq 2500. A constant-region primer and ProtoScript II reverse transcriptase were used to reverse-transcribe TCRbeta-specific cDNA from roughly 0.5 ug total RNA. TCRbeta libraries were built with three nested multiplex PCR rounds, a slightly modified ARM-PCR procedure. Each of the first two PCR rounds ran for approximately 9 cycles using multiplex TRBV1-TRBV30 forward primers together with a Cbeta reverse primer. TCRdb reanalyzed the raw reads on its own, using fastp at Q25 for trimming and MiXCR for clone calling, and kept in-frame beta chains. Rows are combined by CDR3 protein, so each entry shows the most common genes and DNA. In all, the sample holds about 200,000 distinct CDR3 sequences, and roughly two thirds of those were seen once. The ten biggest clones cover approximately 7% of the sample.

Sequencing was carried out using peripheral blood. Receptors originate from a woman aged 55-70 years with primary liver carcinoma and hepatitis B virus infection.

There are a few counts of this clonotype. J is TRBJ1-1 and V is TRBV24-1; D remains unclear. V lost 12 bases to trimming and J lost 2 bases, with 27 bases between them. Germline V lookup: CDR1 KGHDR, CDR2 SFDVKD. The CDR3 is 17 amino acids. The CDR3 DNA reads TGTGCCGCCCGATATACTTTTGAGGACGGTTTAAACACTGAAGCTTTCTTT. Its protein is CAARYTFEDGLNTEAFF.

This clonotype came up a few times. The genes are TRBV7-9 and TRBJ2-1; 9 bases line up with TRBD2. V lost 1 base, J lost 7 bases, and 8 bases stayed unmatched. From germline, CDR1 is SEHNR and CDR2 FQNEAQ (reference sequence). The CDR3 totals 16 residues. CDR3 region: CASSLVAGGYRNEQFF. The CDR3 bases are TGTGCCAGCAGCTTAGTGGCGGGAGGGTATCGGAATGAGCAGTTCTTC.

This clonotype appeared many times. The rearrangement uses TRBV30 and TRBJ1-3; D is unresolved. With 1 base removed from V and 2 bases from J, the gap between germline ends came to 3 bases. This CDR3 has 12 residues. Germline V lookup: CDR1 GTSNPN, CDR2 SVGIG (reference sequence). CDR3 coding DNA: TGTGCCTGGAGTGCGACTGGAAACACCATATATTTT. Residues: CAWSATGNTIYF.

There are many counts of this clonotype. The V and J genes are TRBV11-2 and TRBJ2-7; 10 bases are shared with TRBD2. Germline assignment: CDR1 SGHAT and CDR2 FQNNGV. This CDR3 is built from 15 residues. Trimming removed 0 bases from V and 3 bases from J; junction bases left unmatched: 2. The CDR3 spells CASSLDVAGGYEQYF. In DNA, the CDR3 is TGTGCCAGCAGCTTAGATGTAGCGGGAGGCTACGAGCAGTACTTC. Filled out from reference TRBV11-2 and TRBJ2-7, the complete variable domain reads EAGVAQSPRYKIIEKRQSVAFWCNPISGHATLYWYQQILGQGPKLLIQFQNNGVVDDSQLPKDRFSAERLKGVDSTLKIQPAKLEDSAVYLCASSLDVAGGYEQYFGPGTRLTVT.

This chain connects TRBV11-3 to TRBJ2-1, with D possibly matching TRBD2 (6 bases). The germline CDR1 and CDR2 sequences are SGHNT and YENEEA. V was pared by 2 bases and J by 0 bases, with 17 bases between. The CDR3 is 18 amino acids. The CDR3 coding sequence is TGTGCCAGCAGCTTAAGCGGGCTATACACGAGCTCCTACAATGAGCAGTTCTTC. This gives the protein CASSLSGLYTSSYNEQFF.

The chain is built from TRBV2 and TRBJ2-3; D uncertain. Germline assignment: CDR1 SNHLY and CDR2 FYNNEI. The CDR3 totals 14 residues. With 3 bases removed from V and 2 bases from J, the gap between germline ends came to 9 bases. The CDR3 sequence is CASSEPLVTDTQYF. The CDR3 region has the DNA TGTGCCAGCAGTGAGCCCCTCGTCACAGATACGCAGTATTTT.

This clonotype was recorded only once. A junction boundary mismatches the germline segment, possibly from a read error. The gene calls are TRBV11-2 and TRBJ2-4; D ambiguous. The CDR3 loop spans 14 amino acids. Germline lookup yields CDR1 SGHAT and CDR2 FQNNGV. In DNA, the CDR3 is TGTGTCAGCAACTTAGAGGCTCGTGCAAACATTCAGTACTTC. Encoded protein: CVSNLEARANIQYF.

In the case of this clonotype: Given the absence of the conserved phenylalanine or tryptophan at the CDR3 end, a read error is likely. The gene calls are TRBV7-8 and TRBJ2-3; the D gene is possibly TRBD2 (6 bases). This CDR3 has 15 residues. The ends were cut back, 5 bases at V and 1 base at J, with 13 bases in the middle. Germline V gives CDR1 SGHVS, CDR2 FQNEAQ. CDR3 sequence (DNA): TGTGCCAGCAGCCTAACGAGCGGGCGCACAGATACGCAGTATCTT. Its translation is CASSLTSGRTDTQYL.

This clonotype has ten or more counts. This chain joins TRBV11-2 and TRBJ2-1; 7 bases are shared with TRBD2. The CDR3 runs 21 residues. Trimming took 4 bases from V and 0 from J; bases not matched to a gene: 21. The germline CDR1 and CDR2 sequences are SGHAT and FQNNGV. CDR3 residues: CASSSISGRGVARGSYNEQFF. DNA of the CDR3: TGTGCCAGCAGCTCCATCTCGGGTCGGGGGGTAGCGAGAGGCTCCTACAATGAGCAGTTCTTC.

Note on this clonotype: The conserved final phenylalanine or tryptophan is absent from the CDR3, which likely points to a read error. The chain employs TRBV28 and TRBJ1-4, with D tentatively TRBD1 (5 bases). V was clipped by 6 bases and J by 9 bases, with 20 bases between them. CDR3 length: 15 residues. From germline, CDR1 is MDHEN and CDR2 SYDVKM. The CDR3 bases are TGTGCCAGCAGCCTACTATTGGGGGAATCAAAAAAACTGTTTTTA. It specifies CASSLLLGESKKLFL.

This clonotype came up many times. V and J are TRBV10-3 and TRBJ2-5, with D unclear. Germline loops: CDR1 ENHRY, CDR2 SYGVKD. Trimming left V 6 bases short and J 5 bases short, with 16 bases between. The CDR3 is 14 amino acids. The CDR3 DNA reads TGTGCCATCAGGGATTCTCCCTCTGGGGAGACCCAGTACTTC. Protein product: CAIRDSPSGETQYF.

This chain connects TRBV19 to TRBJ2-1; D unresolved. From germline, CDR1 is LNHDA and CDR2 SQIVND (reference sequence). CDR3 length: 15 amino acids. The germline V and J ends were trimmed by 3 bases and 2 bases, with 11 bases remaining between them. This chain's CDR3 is CASSILMCPYNEQFF. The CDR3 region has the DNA TGTGCCAGTAGTATCCTTATGTGCCCCTACAATGAGCAGTTCTTC.

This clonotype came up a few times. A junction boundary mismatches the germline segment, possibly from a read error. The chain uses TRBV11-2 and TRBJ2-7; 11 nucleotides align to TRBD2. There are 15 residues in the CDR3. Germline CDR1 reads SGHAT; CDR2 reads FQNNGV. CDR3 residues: CANSLSLAGGYDQYF. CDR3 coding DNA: TGTGCCAACAGCTTATCGCTAGCGGGAGGTTACGATCAGTACTTC.

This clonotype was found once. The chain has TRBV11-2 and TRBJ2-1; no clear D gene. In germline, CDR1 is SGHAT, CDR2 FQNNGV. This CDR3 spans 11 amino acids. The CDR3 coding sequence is TGTGTTAGCAGCCAGCAGGATGAGCAGTTCTTC. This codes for CVSSQQDEQFF. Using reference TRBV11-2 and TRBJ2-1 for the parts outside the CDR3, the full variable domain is EAGVAQSPRYKIIEKRQSVAFWCNPISGHATLYWYQQILGQGPKLLIQFQNNGVVDDSQLPKDRFSAERLKGVDSTLKIQPAKLEDSAVYLCVSSQQDEQFFGPGTRLTVL.

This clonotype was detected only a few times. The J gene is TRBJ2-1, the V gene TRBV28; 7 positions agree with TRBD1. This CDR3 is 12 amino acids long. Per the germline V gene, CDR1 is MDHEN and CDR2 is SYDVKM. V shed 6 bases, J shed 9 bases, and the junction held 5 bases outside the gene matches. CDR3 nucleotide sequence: TGTGCCAGCAGGGCACAGGGGTCTGAGCAGTTCTTC. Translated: CASRAQGSEQFF.

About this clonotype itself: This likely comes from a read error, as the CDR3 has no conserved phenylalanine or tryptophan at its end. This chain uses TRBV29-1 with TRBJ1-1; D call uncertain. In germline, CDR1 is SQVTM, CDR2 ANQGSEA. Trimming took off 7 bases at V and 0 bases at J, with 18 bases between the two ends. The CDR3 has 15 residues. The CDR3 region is CSASPGWAMNTEAFL. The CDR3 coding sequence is TGCAGCGCTTCCCCGGGTTGGGCAATGAACACTGAAGCTTTCCTT.

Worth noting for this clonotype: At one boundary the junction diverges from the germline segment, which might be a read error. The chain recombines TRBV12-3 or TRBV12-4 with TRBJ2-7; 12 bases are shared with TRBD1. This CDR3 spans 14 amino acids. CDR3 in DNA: TGTGCCAGCGGTATGGGGACAGGGGGCTACAAGCAGTACTTC. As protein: CASGMGTGGYKQYF.